One sample yielded the 12 T cell receptor beta chains listed below, sequenced in a study of T-cell memory formation after mild COVID-19. TCRdb redid the calling of the 5' RACE reads with MiXCR, one entry per CDR3 protein. This sample has 200,000 or so distinct CDR3 sequences, with over 7.5% found just once. Sample: PBMCs or a T cell subset sorted from them (not recorded which). These receptors originate from a man between 18 and 29 years old who had mild COVID-19 (a few samples of this study predate the infection). Cell type and time point are not known.

CDR3 coding DNA: TGTGCCACCCGGAGGACAGGGGACACAGATACGCAGTATTTT. Its translation is CATRRTGDTDTQYF. V usage is TRBV24-1 and J usage is TRBJ2-3, with TRBD1 identical over 9 bases. V dropped 9 bases and J dropped 2; count of bases not matched to a gene: 5. Germline V lookup: CDR1 KGHDR, CDR2 SFDVKD. The CDR3 is made up of 14 amino acids.

This clonotype was seen at least ten times. V usage is TRBV7-9 and J usage is TRBJ2-1, with D possibly called TRBD1 or TRBD2 (5 bases each). Germline V gene data show CDR1 as SEHNR and CDR2 as FQNEAQ (reference sequence). Deletions cut 3 bases from V and 0 bases from J, with 12 bases between. The CDR3 length is 16 residues. CDR3 sequence: CASSLGTLSSYNEQFF. The CDR3 nucleotides read TGTGCCAGCAGCTTGGGGACCTTAAGCTCCTACAATGAGCAGTTCTTC.

This clonotype appeared a few times. This rearrangement joins TRBV5-4 to TRBJ2-2; 11 bases are a match to TRBD1. Germline trimming cut 3 bases from V and 5 bases from J; bases unmatched to any gene: 0. From germline, CDR1 is SGHNT and CDR2 YYREEE (reference sequence). The CDR3 runs to 14 residues. For the CDR3, the DNA is TGTGCCAGCAGCTGGGACAGGGGGACCGGGGAGCTGTTTTTT. It is translated as CASSWDRGTGELFF. Complete variable domain (other parts from reference TRBV5-4 and TRBJ2-2): ETGVTQSPTHLIKTRGQQVTLRCSSQSGHNTVSWYQQALGQGPQFIFQYYREEENGRGNFPPRFSGLQFPNYSSELNVNALELDDSALYLCASSWDRGTGELFFGEGSRLTVL.

This clonotype was found many times. The chain joins TRBV11-2 to TRBJ2-5; a possible D gene is TRBD2 (5 bases). The CDR3 is made up of 14 amino acids. The germline CDR1 and CDR2 sequences are SGHAT and FQNNGV. Between the trimmed V and J ends, which lost 3 bases and 5 bases, there was a span of 13 bases. CDR3 nucleotides: TGTGCCAGCAGCTTGTGGCTAGCCGGTGAGACCCAGTACTTC. Protein sequence: CASSLWLAGETQYF.

This CDR3 reads CASSQDPRSETQYF. CDR3 coding DNA: TGCGCCAGCAGCCAAGACCCCCGTTCGGAGACCCAGTACTTC. This rearrangement joins TRBV4-1 to TRBJ2-5; D unclear. V lost 0 bases, J lost 5 bases, and 10 bases lay in between. The germline V gene encodes CDR1 MGHRA and CDR2 YSYEKL. This CDR3 region has 14 residues.

V usage is TRBV5-1 and J usage is TRBJ2-2; D possibly corresponds to TRBD1 (6 bases). Germline CDR1 and CDR2: SGHRS and YFSETQ. Trimming cost V 4 bases and J 0 bases, with 13 bases left between them. CDR3 size: 16 residues. The chain's CDR3 is CASSVQGISNTGELFF. As DNA, the CDR3 is TGCGCCAGCAGCGTGCAGGGGATCTCGAACACCGGGGAGCTGTTTTTT.

This clonotype has at least ten counts. This sequence joins TRBV5-1 and TRBJ2-7; 14 bases match TRBD2. Losses at the gene ends were 4 bases for V and 2 bases for J; bases not matched to a gene: 5. The CDR3 is 16 amino acids. Germline CDR1 SGHRS, CDR2 YFSETQ. The chain's CDR3 is CASSPGTSGGTYEQYV. CDR3 in DNA: TGCGCCAGCAGCCCAGGGACTAGCGGGGGAACCTACGAGCAGTACGTC.

The chain uses TRBV5-1 and TRBJ1-1; 7 bases line up with TRBD1. Germline-derived CDR1 and CDR2 are SGHRS and YFSETQ. The trim removed 3 bases at V and 0 bases at J, leaving 5 bases unmatched. The CDR3 sequence is 15 residues long. The CDR3 reads CASSWAGTVNTEAFF. The DNA for the CDR3 is TGCGCCAGCAGCTGGGCCGGGACAGTGAACACTGAAGCTTTCTTT.

This clonotype occurred many times. The chain links TRBV19 to TRBJ2-2, with D unresolved. The germline V and J ends were trimmed by 5 bases and 6 bases, with 10 bases remaining between them. The CDR3 extends over 13 amino acids. Germline V gives CDR1 LNHDA, CDR2 SQIVND (reference sequence). CDR3 protein: CASSESRAGELFF. DNA of the CDR3: TGTGCCAGTAGTGAAAGTAGGGCCGGGGAGCTGTTTTTT.

This clonotype was counted between two and nine times. V gene TRBV2 combines with J gene TRBJ2-2, with D uncertain. Per the germline V gene, CDR1 is SNHLY and CDR2 is FYNNEI. Deletions cut 6 bases from V and 1 base from J, with 9 bases between. This CDR3 has 14 amino acids. The CDR3 bases are TGTGCCAGCAGAAAGATATTGAACACCGGGGAGCTGTTTTTT. This translates into CASRKILNTGELFF.

There are a few counts of this clonotype. The chain has TRBV4-3 and TRBJ2-2; D gene ambiguous. V lost 1 base, J lost 7 bases, and 10 bases lay in between. The CDR3 spans 14 residues. Germline V gene lookup returns CDR1 LGHNA and CDR2 YSLEER. CDR3 region: CASSQAQENGELFF. In DNA form, the CDR3 reads TGCGCCAGCAGCCAAGCTCAGGAAAACGGGGAGCTGTTTTTT.

This clonotype was seen a handful of times. The chain has TRBV29-1 and TRBJ1-1; D gene uncertain. V lost 4 bases to trimming and J lost 5 bases, with 11 bases between them. Germline CDR1 reads SQVTM; CDR2 reads ANQGSEA. CDR3 size: 12 residues. As DNA, the CDR3 is TGCAGCGTTGCCCATGGGGAGACTGAAGCTTTCTTT. The encoded protein is CSVAHGETEAFF.